Listed here are 14 T cell receptor beta chains from one sample, sequenced in a study of T cell clonotyping in hematopoietic cell transplantation. Described time point: recipient sample about 28 days before transplant, after cytoreduction. Sequencing was performed with immunoSEQ multiplex PCR; in TCRdb, only in-frame clones are kept and a portion is missing. Of tens of thousands of clones listed, 85% are singletons. Sequencing used peripheral blood mononuclear cells, obtained before stem cell transplant. These TCRs come from a man between 60 and 75 years old with acute myeloid leukemia. Some clones in this sample may be carry-over from other donors' samples.

This clone has more than one count but fewer than ten. V and J are TRBV4-3 and TRBJ2-5; 8 nucleotides agree with TRBD1. Losses at the gene ends were 5 bases for V and 5 bases for J; bases not matched to a gene: 10. The CDR3 totals 15 residues. Per the germline V gene, CDR1 is LGHNA and CDR2 is YSLEER. The CDR3 sequence: CASSTGQGEVETQYF. The CDR3 DNA follows: TGCGCCAGCAGCACCGGACAGGGTGAGGTGGAGACCCAGTACTTC.

The chain couples TRBV15 to TRBJ1-2; no clear D gene. V was clipped by 0 bases and J by 6 bases, with 8 bases between them. This CDR3 is built from 13 residues. CDR1 is LNHNV and CDR2 is YYDKDF in the germline V gene (reference sequence). CDR3 DNA sequence: TGTGCCACCAGCAGAGAACGGACTGATGGCTACACCTTC. Amino acids: CATSRERTDGYTF.

This chain uses TRBV2 with TRBJ2-3; TRBD1 agrees at 7 bases. This CDR3 is built from 14 residues. Germline CDR1 and CDR2: SNHLY and FYNNEI. Unmatched junction bases numbered 9, after V lost 6 bases and J lost 6 bases. The CDR3 DNA reads as TGTGCCAGCAGGGGACAGTTGAGTTCTGATACGCAGTATTTT. Translating it yields CASRGQLSSDTQYF.

V is TRBV5-1 and J is TRBJ1-3; D gene uncertain. The CDR3 runs to 15 residues. The V gene's germline CDR1 is SGHRS and CDR2 YFSETQ. The germline V and J ends were trimmed by 0 bases and 1 base, with 8 bases remaining between them. CDR3 DNA sequence: TGCGCCAGCAGCTTGGCCGGCACGTCTGGAAACACCATATATTTT. Protein product: CASSLAGTSGNTIYF.

J is TRBJ1-2 and V is TRBV2, with 7 bases matching TRBD1. J gave up 2 bases and V 8 bases, and 5 bases lay outside the gene matches. The CDR3 is 13 amino acids. Germline CDR1 SNHLY, CDR2 FYNNEI. CDR3 coding DNA: TGTGCCAGCGTGGGACAGAAAAACTATGGCTACACCTTC. This translates into CASVGQKNYGYTF.

The DNA for the CDR3 is TGTGCCAGCAGTGAACGTGGCTATGGCTACACCTTC. This encodes CASSERGYGYTF. V and J are TRBV2 and TRBJ1-2; D not resolved. The CDR3 loop spans 12 amino acids. From germline, CDR1 is SNHLY and CDR2 FYNNEI. V was pared by 2 bases and J by 4 bases, with 5 bases between.

The J gene is TRBJ2-3, the V gene TRBV6-4, with D perhaps TRBD1 (6 bases). The V and J ends lost 4 bases and 6 bases respectively, with 11 bases between them. The CDR3 has 13 residues. Germline loops: CDR1 MRHNA, CDR2 SNTAGT. CDR3 nucleotides: TGTGCCAGCAGTGTCCTAAGGGGGGATACGCAGTATTTT. Translation gives CASSVLRGDTQYF.

The chain carries TRBV6-5 and TRBJ1-1, with 8 positions matching TRBD1. This CDR3 has 15 amino acids. CDR1 is MNHEY, CDR2 SVGAGI, per germline. V trimming: 5 bases; J trimming: 5 bases; junction bases outside the gene matches: 10. In DNA form, the CDR3 reads TGTGCCAGCAGTCCCACGACAGGGGCCAGGACTGAAGCTTTCTTT. Translated, it gives CASSPTTGARTEAFF.

The J gene is TRBJ2-1, the V gene TRBV4-2; TRBD1 or TRBD2 may be the D gene (5 bases each). The CDR3 has 15 amino acids. Per germline, CDR1 LGHNA and CDR2 YNFKEQ. Trimming took off 3 bases at V and 4 bases at J, with 13 bases between the two ends. CDR3 sequence (DNA): TGTGCCAGCAGCCAGTTAGGGGACGGATACAATGAGCAGTTCTTC. It is translated as CASSQLGDGYNEQFF.

CDR3 coding DNA: TGCGCCAGCAGCTTGGACGGGGGAGGAGGCAATCAGCCCCAGCATTTT. This translates into CASSLDGGGGNQPQHF. V usage is TRBV5-1 and J usage is TRBJ1-5; perhaps TRBD1 as D (5 bases). Germline assignment: CDR1 SGHRS and CDR2 YFSETQ. This CDR3 comprises 16 residues. Between the trimmed V and J ends, which lost 0 bases and 2 bases, there was a span of 12 bases.

J is TRBJ2-5 and V is TRBV5-6, with D tentatively TRBD1 or TRBD2 (7 bases each). The germline V gene encodes CDR1 SGHDT and CDR2 YYEEEE. The CDR3 consists of 15 residues. Deletions cut 2 bases from V and 5 bases from J, with 16 bases between. CDR3 in amino acids: CASSFQGGSGETQYF. The CDR3 nucleotides read TGTGCCAGCAGCTTCCAGGGGGGTAGCGGGGAGACCCAGTACTTC.

This rearrangement joins TRBV7-2 to TRBJ2-3; the match to TRBD2 covers 8 bases. The V and J ends lost 2 bases and 5 bases, in that order; junction bases with no gene match: 6. The CDR3 sequence is 15 residues long. The germline CDR1 and CDR2 sequences are SGHTA and FQGNSA. CDR3: CASSLTGGEGDTQYF. DNA of the CDR3: TGTGCCAGCAGCTTAACCGGGGGGGAGGGAGATACGCAGTATTTT. The variable domain in full, with the rest retrieved from reference TRBV7-2 and TRBJ2-3, is GAGVSQSPSNKVTEKGKDVELRCDPISGHTALYWYRQSLGQGLEFLIYFQGNSAPDKSGLPSDRFSAERTGGSVSTLTIQRTQQEDSAVYLCASSLTGGEGDTQYFGPGTRLTVL.

The V gene is TRBV28, the J gene TRBJ2-7; 7 positions agree with TRBD1. From germline, CDR1 is MDHEN and CDR2 SYDVKM. This CDR3 has 15 residues. Losses at the gene ends were 5 bases for V and 4 bases for J; bases not matched to a gene: 11. The CDR3 coding sequence is TGTGCCAGCAGTACCTACAGGGGTTTACGGTACGAGCAGTACTTC. Amino acids: CASSTYRGLRYEQYF.

The chain couples TRBV7-2 to TRBJ1-2; D remains ambiguous. CDR3 size: 15 residues. Trimming took off 4 bases at V and 7 bases at J, with 19 bases between the two ends. Germline CDR1 reads SGHTA; CDR2 reads FQGNSA. CDR3 bases: TGTGCCAGCAGCTCCCTCGGCGGGGAGCAAGGTGGCTACACCTTC. This translates into CASSSLGGEQGGYTF.